Below are 18 T cell receptor beta chains sequenced from a single sample in a study of blood T cell repertoires in COVID-19. Sequencing used immunoSEQ multiplex PCR; TCRdb keeps in-frame clones, though not all of them. Of roughly 250,000 clones listed, less than 90% are singletons. Sequenced: peripheral blood. These TCRs come from a woman aged 25 to 39 with COVID-19, enrolled during active disease.

The DNA of the CDR3 is TGTGCCAGCAGCTACTCCTTGAACTACGAGCAGTACTTC. As protein: CASSYSLNYEQYF. V is TRBV11-2 and J is TRBJ2-7; D remains ambiguous. V was pared by 4 bases and J by 3 bases, with 10 bases between. The CDR3 extends over 13 amino acids. Looked up from germline, CDR1 is SGHAT and CDR2 is FQNNGV.

This clone was counted once. The V call is TRBV19, the J call TRBJ1-6; 8 bases align to TRBD1. Germline V gene lookup returns CDR1 LNHDA and CDR2 SQIVND (reference sequence). This CDR3 is built from 14 residues. J was trimmed by 14 bases and V by 5 bases; bases with no gene match: 11. The CDR3: CASSPRTGRVTLHF. The CDR3 region has the DNA TGTGCCAGTAGTCCTCGGACAGGGCGGGTCACCCTCCACTTT.

V is TRBV10-3 and J is TRBJ2-5, with 11 bases that match TRBD2. J gave up 1 base and V 10 bases, and 5 bases lay outside the gene matches. CDR3 length: 14 amino acids. Germline CDR1 is ENHRY and CDR2 is SYGVKD. CDR3 DNA: TGTGCCAGCTCCGGGACTAGCGGCCAAGAGACCCAGTACTTC. Translated: CASSGTSGQETQYF.

This rearrangement joins TRBV7-9 to TRBJ2-2; 15 bases line up with TRBD2. The CDR3 covers 17 residues. V was pared by 5 bases and J by 6 bases, with 7 bases of the junction left unmatched. Germline V gene lookup returns CDR1 SEHNR and CDR2 FQNEAQ (reference sequence). CDR3: CASSQWTSGGAPGELFF. The CDR3, as DNA: TGTGCCAGCAGCCAGTGGACTAGCGGGGGGGCCCCCGGGGAGCTGTTTTTT.

This chain connects TRBV6-1 to TRBJ1-2, with TRBD1 identical over 7 bases. Trimming cost V 2 bases and J 2 bases; bases outside gene matches: 5. Germline V gene data show CDR1 as MNHNS and CDR2 as SASEGT. This CDR3 is 15 amino acids long. The CDR3 nucleotides are TGTGCCAGCAGTGAAAGTGTCAGGGGGAACTATGGCTACACCTTC. This codes for CASSESVRGNYGYTF.

This clone appeared once. This sequence joins TRBV6-5 and TRBJ1-4; D gene uncertain. There are 14 residues in the CDR3. The ends were cut back, 6 bases at V and 11 bases at J, with 19 bases in the middle. CDR1 MNHEY and CDR2 SVGAGI come from the germline V gene. CDR3 in amino acids: CASSHPTLGEKLFF. The CDR3 nucleotides are TGTGCCAGCAGCCACCCTACCCTTGGAGAGAAACTGTTTTTT.

Turning to this clone: At one end, the junction sequence differs from germline, possibly due to a read error. V gene TRBV3-1 (or the pseudogene TRBV3-2) combines with J gene TRBJ2-7; D possibly corresponds to TRBD1 (5 bases). Germline values: CDR1 LGHDT, CDR2 YNNKEL (reference sequence). This CDR3 is built from 11 residues. The CDR3 nucleotides read TGTGCCAGCAGCCAAGCAGGGCCGCGGTCCTTC. It codes for CASSQAGPRSF.

This rearrangement joins TRBV5-1 to TRBJ2-7; 7 bases map to TRBD1. Germline V gene data show CDR1 as SGHRS and CDR2 as YFSETQ. CDR3 length: 15 residues. V was clipped by 2 bases and J by 0 bases; unmatched bases: 5. CDR3 protein: CASSFGGTVSYEQYF. CDR3 bases: TGCGCCAGCAGCTTCGGTGGGACAGTCTCCTACGAGCAGTACTTC.

The genes are TRBV7-7 and TRBJ2-5, with 7 bases lining up with TRBD2. Germline CDR1 reads SSHAT; CDR2 reads FNYEAQ (reference sequence). The V segment lost 5 bases and the J segment 5 bases; nucleotides outside the gene matches: 8. CDR3 length: 14 residues. In nucleotides, the CDR3 is TGTGCCAGCAGCCGAGCGGGGAAGAAGGAGACCCAGTACTTC. Residues: CASSRAGKKETQYF.

This chain links TRBV20-1 with TRBJ2-2, with D perhaps matching TRBD2 (6 bases). Germline V gene data show CDR1 as DFQATT and CDR2 as SNEGSKA (reference sequence). The V gene lost 3 bases and the J gene lost 6 bases, with 17 bases spanning the gap. CDR3 size: 15 residues. In nucleotides, the CDR3 is TGCAGTGCTAGTAGGCAGGGAGGATTAGCCGGGGAGCTGTTTTTT. As protein: CSASRQGGLAGELFF.

The chain combines TRBV2 with TRBJ2-7; 9 bases map to TRBD1. J gave up 5 bases and V 5 bases, and 7 bases lay outside the gene matches. In germline, CDR1 is SNHLY, CDR2 FYNNEI. The CDR3 loop spans 14 amino acids. In nucleotides, the CDR3 is TGTGCCAGCAGTCGACAGGGGGGAGTTAACGAGCAGTACTTC. Translation gives CASSRQGGVNEQYF.

J is TRBJ1-2 and V is TRBV27; a possible D gene is TRBD1 (5 bases). V was trimmed by 10 bases and J by 8 bases, leaving 14 bases between them. The CDR3 has 11 amino acids. CDR1 and CDR2 from the germline V gene are MNHEY and SMNVEV (reference sequence). The CDR3 here is CATWGGSGYTF. CDR3 sequence (DNA): TGTGCCACGTGGGGGGGTTCCGGCTACACCTTC.

The chain links TRBV10-3 to TRBJ1-2; D possibly corresponds to TRBD1 (5 bases). Trimming pared 2 bases from V and 0 bases from J, leaving 13 bases between. CDR1 is ENHRY, CDR2 SYGVKD, per germline. This CDR3 is built from 16 residues. CDR3 loop: CAISEDPTDANYGYTF. CDR3 DNA: TGTGCCATCAGTGAGGATCCGACAGATGCTAACTATGGCTACACCTTC.

The chain joins TRBV2 to TRBJ1-3; D unresolved. Germline-derived CDR1 and CDR2 are SNHLY and FYNNEI. CDR3 size: 12 residues. V was cut by 6 bases and J by 8 bases, with 11 bases left in between. The CDR3 spells CASREGADTIYF. The CDR3, as DNA: TGTGCCAGCAGGGAGGGAGCGGACACCATATATTTT.

The chain employs TRBV5-4 and TRBJ2-7; tentative D call: TRBD1 (6 bases). Trimming shortened V by 0 bases and J by 0 bases, and 10 bases separated the two germline ends. The CDR3 spans 15 residues. Germline assignment: CDR1 SGHNT and CDR2 YYREEE (reference sequence). The CDR3 coding sequence is TGTGCCAGCAGCTTGGGGGGGCCGAGCTCCTACGAGCAGTACTTC. Translated, it gives CASSLGGPSSYEQYF.

The gene calls are TRBV2 and TRBJ1-6; the D is unclear. V lost 3 bases to trimming and J lost 9 bases, with 18 bases between them. The CDR3 totals 16 residues. Germline CDR1 reads SNHLY; CDR2 reads FYNNEI. CDR3 residues: CASSDGFTSVGSPLHF. The CDR3 nucleotides are TGTGCCAGCAGTGACGGGTTTACCTCTGTGGGTTCACCCCTCCACTTT.

This rearrangement joins TRBV28 to TRBJ1-4; 9 bases fit TRBD1. V was pared by 6 bases and J by 8 bases, with 13 bases of the junction left unmatched. CDR3 length: 16 amino acids. CDR1 MDHEN and CDR2 SYDVKM come from the germline V gene. The CDR3 loop is CASSPLEGQGGEKLFF. Written as DNA, the CDR3 is TGTGCCAGCAGCCCGTTAGAGGGACAGGGAGGAGAAAAACTGTTTTTT.

The chain links TRBV7-8 to TRBJ2-7; 11 nucleotides agree with TRBD2. The CDR3 loop spans 15 amino acids. V gave up 2 bases and J gave up 7 bases; unmatched junction bases: 7. CDR1 is SGHVS, CDR2 FQNEAQ, per germline. CDR3 residues: CASSLISSGGTEQYF. The DNA for the CDR3 is TGTGCCAGCAGCTTAATATCTAGCGGGGGGACAGAGCAGTACTTC.